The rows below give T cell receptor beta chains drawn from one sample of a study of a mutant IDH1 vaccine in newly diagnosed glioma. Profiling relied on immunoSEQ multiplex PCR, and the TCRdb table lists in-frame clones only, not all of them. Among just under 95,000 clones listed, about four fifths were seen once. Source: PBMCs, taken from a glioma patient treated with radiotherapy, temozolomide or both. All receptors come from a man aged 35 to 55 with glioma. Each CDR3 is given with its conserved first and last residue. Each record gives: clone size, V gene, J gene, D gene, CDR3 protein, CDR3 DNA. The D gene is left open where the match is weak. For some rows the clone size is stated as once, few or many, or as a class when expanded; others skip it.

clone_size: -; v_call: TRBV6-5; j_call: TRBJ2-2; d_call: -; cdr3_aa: CASSGEQGSTGELFF; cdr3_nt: TGTGCCAGCAGTGGGGAACAGGGTAGTACCGGGGAGCTGTTTTTT
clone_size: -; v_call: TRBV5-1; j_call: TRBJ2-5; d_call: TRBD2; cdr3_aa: CASSLSGGASETQYF; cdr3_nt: TGCGCCAGCAGCCTTAGCGGGGGGGCATCTGAGACCCAGTACTTC
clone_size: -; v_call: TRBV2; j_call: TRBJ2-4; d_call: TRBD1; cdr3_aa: CASRGDRGSRSIQYF; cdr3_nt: TGTGCCAGCAGGGGGGACAGGGGGTCGCGCTCCATTCAGTACTTC
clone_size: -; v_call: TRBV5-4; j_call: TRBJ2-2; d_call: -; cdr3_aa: CASSPNVGPNTGELFF; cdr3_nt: TGTGCCAGCAGCCCGAATGTGGGGCCCAACACCGGGGAGCTGTTTTTT
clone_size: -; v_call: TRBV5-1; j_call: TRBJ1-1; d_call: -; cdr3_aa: CASSLYGGTEAFF; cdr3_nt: TGCGCCAGCAGCTTATACGGGGGAACTGAAGCTTTCTTT
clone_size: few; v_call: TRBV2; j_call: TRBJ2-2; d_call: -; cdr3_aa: CASSQNHPNTGELFF; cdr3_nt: TGTGCCAGCAGCCAAAACCACCCGAACACCGGGGAGCTGTTTTTT
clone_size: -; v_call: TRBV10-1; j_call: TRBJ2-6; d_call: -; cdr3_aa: CASSGTGSGANVLTF; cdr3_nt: TGCGCCAGCAGTGGTACAGGCTCTGGGGCCAACGTCCTGACTTTC
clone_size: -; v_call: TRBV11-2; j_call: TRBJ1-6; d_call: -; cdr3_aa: CASSVYNSPLHF; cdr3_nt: TGTGCCAGCAGCGTCTATAATTCACCCCTCCACTTT
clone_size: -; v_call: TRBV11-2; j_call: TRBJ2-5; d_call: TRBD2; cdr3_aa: CASTSTDAGFLAGPPYF; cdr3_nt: TGTGCCAGCACCTCTACCGATGCAGGGTTTCTAGCGGGCCCCCCGTACTTC
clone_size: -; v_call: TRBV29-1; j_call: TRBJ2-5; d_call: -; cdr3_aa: CSGMTVRETQYF; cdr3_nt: TGCAGCGGTATGACAGTTAGGGAGACCCAGTACTTC
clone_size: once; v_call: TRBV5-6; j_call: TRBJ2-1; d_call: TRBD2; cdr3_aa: CASRRGTPSIQQFF; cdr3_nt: TGTGCCAGCAGGCGGGGGACTCCTTCGATTCAACAGTTCTTC
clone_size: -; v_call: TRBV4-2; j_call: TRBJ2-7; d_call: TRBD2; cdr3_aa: CASSQGGGSAYEQYF; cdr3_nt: TGTGCCAGCAGCCAAGGGGGCGGGAGCGCCTACGAGCAGTACTTC
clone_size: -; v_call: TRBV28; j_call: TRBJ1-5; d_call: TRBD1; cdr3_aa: CASSTRGQGSNQPQHF; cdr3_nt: TGTGCCAGCAGTACGCGGGGACAGGGAAGCAATCAGCCCCAGCATTTT
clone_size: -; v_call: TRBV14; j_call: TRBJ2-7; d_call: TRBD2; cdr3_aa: CASSPTRSERGPYEQYF; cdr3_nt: TGTGCCAGCAGCCCAACAAGGAGCGAGCGGGGGCCCTACGAGCAGTACTTC
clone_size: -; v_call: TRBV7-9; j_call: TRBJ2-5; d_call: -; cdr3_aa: CASSLLSSEETQYF; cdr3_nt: TGTGCCAGCAGCCTCCTAAGTTCCGAGGAGACCCAGTACTTC
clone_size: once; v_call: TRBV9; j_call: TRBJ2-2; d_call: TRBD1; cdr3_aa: CASSVGGQAPPPGELFF; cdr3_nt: TGTGCCAGCAGCGTAGGTGGACAGGCCCCTCCACCCGGGGAGCTGTTTTTT
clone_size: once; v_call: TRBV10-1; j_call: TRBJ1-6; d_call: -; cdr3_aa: CASSLWVLKDNSPLHF; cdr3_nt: TGCGCCAGCAGTCTGTGGGTCCTCAAAGATAATTCACCCCTCCACTTT
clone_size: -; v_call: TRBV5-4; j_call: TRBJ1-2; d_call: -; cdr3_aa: CASSMDQGNYGYTF; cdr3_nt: TGTGCCAGCAGCATGGATCAGGGTAACTATGGCTACACCTTC
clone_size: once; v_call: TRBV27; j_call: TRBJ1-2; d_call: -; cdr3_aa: CASTLTGSQNYGYTF; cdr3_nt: TGTGCCAGCACCCTAACGGGGTCGCAAAACTATGGCTACACCTTC
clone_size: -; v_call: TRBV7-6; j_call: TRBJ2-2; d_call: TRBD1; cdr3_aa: CASSLRDSELHTGELFF; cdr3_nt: TGTGCCAGCAGCTTACGGGACAGCGAGCTTCACACCGGGGAGCTGTTTTTT
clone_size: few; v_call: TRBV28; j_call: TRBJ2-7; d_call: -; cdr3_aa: CASSLDGWGEQYF; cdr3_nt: TGTGCCAGCAGTTTAGATGGGTGGGGCGAGCAGTACTTC
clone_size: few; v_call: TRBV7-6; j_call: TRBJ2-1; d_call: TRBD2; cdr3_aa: CASSLGGGRALDEQFF; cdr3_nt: TGTGCCAGCAGCTTAGGTGGCGGGAGGGCCCTCGATGAGCAGTTCTTC
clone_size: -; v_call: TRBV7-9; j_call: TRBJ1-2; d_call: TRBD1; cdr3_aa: CASSLGTGGNYGYTF; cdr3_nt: TGTGCCAGCAGCTTAGGGACAGGGGGTAACTATGGCTACACCTTC
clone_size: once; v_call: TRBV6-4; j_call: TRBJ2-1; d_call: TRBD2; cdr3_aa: CASSLASGSDEQFF; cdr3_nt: TGTGCCAGCAGTTTGGCTAGCGGGAGCGATGAGCAGTTCTTC
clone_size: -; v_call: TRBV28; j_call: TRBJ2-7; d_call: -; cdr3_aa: CASNRGNSYEQYF; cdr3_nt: TGTGCCAGCAATCGCGGGAACTCCTACGAGCAGTACTTC
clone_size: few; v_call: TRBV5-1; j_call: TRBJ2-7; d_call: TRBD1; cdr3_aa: CASSLTTGQAYEQYF; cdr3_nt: TGCGCCAGCAGCTTGACGACGGGACAGGCCTACGAGCAGTACTTC
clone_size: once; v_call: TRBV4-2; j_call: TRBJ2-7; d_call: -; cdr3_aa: CASSASGTGAYEQYF; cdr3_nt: TGTGCCAGCAGCGCCTCCGGGACGGGAGCCTACGAGCAGTACTTC
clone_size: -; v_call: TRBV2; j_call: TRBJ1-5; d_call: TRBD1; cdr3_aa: CASSLGQGSGQPQHF; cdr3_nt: TGTGCCAGCAGCCTAGGACAGGGGAGTGGTCAGCCCCAGCATTTT
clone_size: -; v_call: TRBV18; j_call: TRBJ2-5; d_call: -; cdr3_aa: CASSMALRETQYF; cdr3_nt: TGTGCCAGCTCAATGGCCCTTCGGGAGACCCAGTACTTC
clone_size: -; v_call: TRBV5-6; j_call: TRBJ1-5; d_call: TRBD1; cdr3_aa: CASSLRDRVSNQPQHF; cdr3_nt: TGTGCCAGCAGCTTGAGGGACAGAGTTAGCAATCAGCCCCAGCATTTT
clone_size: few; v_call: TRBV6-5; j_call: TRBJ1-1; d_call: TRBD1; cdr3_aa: CASVHRGKNTEAFF; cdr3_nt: TGTGCCAGCGTACACAGGGGGAAGAACACTGAAGCTTTCTTT
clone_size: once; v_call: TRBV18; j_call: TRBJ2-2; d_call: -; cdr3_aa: CASSPQGSTGELFF; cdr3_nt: TGTGCCAGCTCACCACAGGGGAGCACCGGGGAGCTGTTTTTT
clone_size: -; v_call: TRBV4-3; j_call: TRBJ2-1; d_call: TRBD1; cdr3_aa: CASSQHRGRFPSSYNEQFF; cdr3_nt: TGCGCCAGCAGCCAACACAGGGGGCGTTTCCCAAGCTCCTACAATGAGCAGTTCTTC
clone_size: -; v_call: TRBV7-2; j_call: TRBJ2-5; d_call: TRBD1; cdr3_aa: CASSSTGIQETQYF; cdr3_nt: TGTGCCAGCAGCTCGACAGGGATACAAGAGACCCAGTACTTC
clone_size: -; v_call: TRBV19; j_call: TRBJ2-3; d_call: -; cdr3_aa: CASSRGEPTDTQYF; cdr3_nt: TGTGCCAGTAGTAGAGGGGAACCCACAGATACGCAGTATTTT
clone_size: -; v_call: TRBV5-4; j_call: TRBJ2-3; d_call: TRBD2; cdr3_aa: CASSSGLDTDTQYF; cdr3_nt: TGTGCCAGCAGCTCCGGACTAGACACAGATACGCAGTATTTT
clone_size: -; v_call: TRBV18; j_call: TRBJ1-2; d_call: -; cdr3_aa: CASSPKPGDGYTF; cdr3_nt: TGTGCCAGCTCACCAAAGCCTGGAGACGGCTACACCTTC
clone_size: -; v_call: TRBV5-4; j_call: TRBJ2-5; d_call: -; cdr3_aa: CASSAGAGDETQYF; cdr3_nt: TGTGCCAGCAGCGCGGGGGCAGGGGACGAGACCCAGTACTTC
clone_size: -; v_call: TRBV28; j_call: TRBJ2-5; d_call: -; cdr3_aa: CASRYSGGAQETQYF; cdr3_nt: TGTGCCAGCAGGTACTCAGGGGGGGCACAAGAGACCCAGTACTTC
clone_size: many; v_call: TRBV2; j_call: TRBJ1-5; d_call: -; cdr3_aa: CASSGMGGNQPQHF; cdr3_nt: TGTGCCAGCAGTGGAATGGGCGGCAATCAGCCCCAGCATTTT
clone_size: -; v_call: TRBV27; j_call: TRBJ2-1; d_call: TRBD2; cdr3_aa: CASSLSAGGAYNEQFF; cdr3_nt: TGTGCCAGCAGTTTATCGGCGGGGGGCGCCTACAATGAGCAGTTCTTC
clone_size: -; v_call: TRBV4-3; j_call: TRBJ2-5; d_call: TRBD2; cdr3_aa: CASSQDWGGSETQYF; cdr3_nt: TGCGCCAGCAGCCAAGATTGGGGAGGGTCAGAGACCCAGTACTTC
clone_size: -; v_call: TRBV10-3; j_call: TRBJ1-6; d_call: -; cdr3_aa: CAISSGTNNSPLHF; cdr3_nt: TGTGCCATCAGTAGTGGGACCAATAATTCACCCCTCCACTTT
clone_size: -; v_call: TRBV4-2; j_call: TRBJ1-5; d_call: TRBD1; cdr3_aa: CASSQDAGGGNQPQHF; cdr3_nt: TGTGCCAGCAGCCAAGACGCAGGGGGAGGCAATCAGCCCCAGCATTTT